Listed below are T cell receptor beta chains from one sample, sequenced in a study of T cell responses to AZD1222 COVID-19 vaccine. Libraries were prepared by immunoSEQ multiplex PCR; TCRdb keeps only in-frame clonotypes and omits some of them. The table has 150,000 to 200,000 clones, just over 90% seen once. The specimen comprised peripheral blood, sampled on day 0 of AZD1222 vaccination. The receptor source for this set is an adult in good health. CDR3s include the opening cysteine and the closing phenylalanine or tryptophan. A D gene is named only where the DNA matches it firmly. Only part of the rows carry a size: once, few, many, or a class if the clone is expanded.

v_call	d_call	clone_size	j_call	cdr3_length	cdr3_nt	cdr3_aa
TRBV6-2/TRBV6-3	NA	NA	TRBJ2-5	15	TGTGCCAGCAGTTACGGGGCCGGGTTCCAAGAGACCCAGTACTTC	CASSYGAGFQETQYF
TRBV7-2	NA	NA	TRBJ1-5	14	TGTGCCAGCAGCTTATGGGGGGCCAATCAGCCCCAGCATTTT	CASSLWGANQPQHF
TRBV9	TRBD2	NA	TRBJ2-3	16	TGTGCCAGCCTTAGCGGGGGGGCCGAAATTACAGATACGCAGTATTTT	CASLSGGAEITDTQYF
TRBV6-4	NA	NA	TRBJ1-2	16	TGTGCCAGCAGCGTCGACAGCCATCCATCTAACTATGGCTACACCTTC	CASSVDSHPSNYGYTF
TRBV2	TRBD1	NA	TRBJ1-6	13	TGTGCCAGCGGACAGGAGTATAATTCACCCCTCCACTTT	CASGQEYNSPLHF
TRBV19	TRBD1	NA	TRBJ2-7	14	TGTACCAGTAGTCTGGCTGGGACAGGCGGAGAGCAGTACTTC	CTSSLAGTGGEQYF
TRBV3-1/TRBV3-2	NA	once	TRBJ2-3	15	TGTGCCAGCAATCGAACCGGGAGCTACACAGATACGCAGTATTTT	CASNRTGSYTDTQYF
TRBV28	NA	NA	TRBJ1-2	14	TGTGCCAGCAGTTTATTTCAGGGTGACTATGGCTACACCTTC	CASSLFQGDYGYTF
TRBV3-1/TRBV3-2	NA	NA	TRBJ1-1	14	TGTGCCAGCAGCCAAGGAGGGGTGAACACTGAAGCTTTCTTT	CASSQGGVNTEAFF
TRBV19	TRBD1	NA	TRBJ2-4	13	TGTGCCAGTAGTATGGACAGGGCTAGGATTCAGTACTTC	CASSMDRARIQYF
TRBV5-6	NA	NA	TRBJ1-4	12	TGTGCCAGCAGCTTGGGGGGTGAAAAACTGTTTTTT	CASSLGGEKLFF
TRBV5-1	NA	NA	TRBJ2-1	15	TGCGCCAGCAGCTTGCAGGACCCAAAAATCAATGAGCAGTTCTTC	CASSLQDPKINEQFF
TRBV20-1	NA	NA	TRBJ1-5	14	TGCAGTGCTAGTGCGGGACACGGTGCTCAGCCCCAGCATTTT	CSASAGHGAQPQHF
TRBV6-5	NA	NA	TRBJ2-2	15	TGTGCCAGCAGTTACCTTATGGGGACCACCGGGGAGCTGTTTTTT	CASSYLMGTTGELFF
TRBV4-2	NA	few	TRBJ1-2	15	TGTGCCAGCAGCCAAGCAGCCTTCACTAACTATGGCTACACCTTC	CASSQAAFTNYGYTF
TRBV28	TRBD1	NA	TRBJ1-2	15	TGTGCCAGCAGTTTGGGGGGACAGGGGATCTATGGCTACACCTTC	CASSLGGQGIYGYTF
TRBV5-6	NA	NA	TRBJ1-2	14	TGTGCCAGCAGCTCTGGGGGCGCGGGCTATGGCTACACCTTC	CASSSGGAGYGYTF
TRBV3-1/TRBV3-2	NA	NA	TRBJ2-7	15	TGTGCCAGCAGCCAAACCCGGGACAAAACCTACGAGCAGTACTTC	CASSQTRDKTYEQYF
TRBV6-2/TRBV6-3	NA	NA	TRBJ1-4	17	TGTGCCAGCAGTCCCGGGACTCTCCTGAGGGGGAATGAAAAACTGTTTTTT	CASSPGTLLRGNEKLFF
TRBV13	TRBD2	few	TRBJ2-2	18	TGTGCCAGCAGCCTCAAACCCCCACTAGCGGGGGTGGGCGGGGAGCTGTTTTTT	CASSLKPPLAGVGGELFF
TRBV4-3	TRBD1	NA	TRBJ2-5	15	TGCGCCAGCGGGCCAGGACAGGGCCTTGGGGAGACCCAGTACTTC	CASGPGQGLGETQYF
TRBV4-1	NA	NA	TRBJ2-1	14	TGCGCCAGCAGCCATGGATCCCTGCAGGATGAGCAGTTCTTC	CASSHGSLQDEQFF
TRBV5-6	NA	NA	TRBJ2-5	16	TGTGCCAGCAGCTTGGCGGGATCGGGTGGGCAAGAGACCCAGTACTTC	CASSLAGSGGQETQYF
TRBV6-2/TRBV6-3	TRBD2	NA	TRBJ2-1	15	TGTGCCAGCAGTTTAGCGGGGGGGCCCTACAATGAGCAGTTCTTC	CASSLAGGPYNEQFF
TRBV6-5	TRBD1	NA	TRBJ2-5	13	TGTGCCAGCAGTTACGGGACAGGGGGGGGCCAGTACTTC	CASSYGTGGGQYF
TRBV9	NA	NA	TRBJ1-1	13	TGTGCCAGCAGCGTAGGGGGGGAAACTGAAGCTTTCTTT	CASSVGGETEAFF
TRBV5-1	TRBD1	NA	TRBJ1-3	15	TGCGCCAGCAGCTCCGCAGGGGGCTCTGGAAACACCATATATTTT	CASSSAGGSGNTIYF
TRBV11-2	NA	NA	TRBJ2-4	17	TGTGCCAGCAGCTTAATCGCGCAGGGGGGAGCCAAAAACATTCAGTACTTC	CASSLIAQGGAKNIQYF
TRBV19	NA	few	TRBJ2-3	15	TGTGCCAGTAGTTCTGACCAGTCCCCCACAGATACGCAGTATTTT	CASSSDQSPTDTQYF
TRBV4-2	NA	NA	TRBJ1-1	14	TGTGCCAGCAGCCAAACGACTGGCATCTCTGAAGCTTTCTTT	CASSQTTGISEAFF
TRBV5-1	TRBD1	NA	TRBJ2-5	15	TGCGCCAGCAGCTTGTGGACAGGACCACAAGAGACCCAGTACTTC	CASSLWTGPQETQYF
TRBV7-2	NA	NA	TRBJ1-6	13	TGTGCCAGCAGCCTGGATATGAATTCACCCCTCCACTTT	CASSLDMNSPLHF
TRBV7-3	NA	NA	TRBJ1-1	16	TGTGCCAGCAGCCGCTCTCCCTCGACAGGCCACACTGAAGCTTTCTTT	CASSRSPSTGHTEAFF
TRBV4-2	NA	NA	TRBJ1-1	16	TGTGCCAGCAGCCAAGAGGGTCGGACAGAGGGCACTGAAGCTTTCTTT	CASSQEGRTEGTEAFF
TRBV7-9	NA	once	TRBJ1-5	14	TGTGCCAGCAGCCAGGACAATTCCAATCAGCCCCAGCATTTT	CASSQDNSNQPQHF
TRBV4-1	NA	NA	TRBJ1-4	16	TGCGCCAGCAGCCAGGACCCCGGGACGGGGAATGAAAAACTGTTTTTT	CASSQDPGTGNEKLFF
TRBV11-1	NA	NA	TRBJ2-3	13	TGTGCCAGCAGCTTAGGGCCCACAGATACGCAGTATTTT	CASSLGPTDTQYF
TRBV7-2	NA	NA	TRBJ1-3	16	TGTGCCAGCAGCTCCTCTGTGAGGCACTCTGGAAACACCATATATTTT	CASSSSVRHSGNTIYF
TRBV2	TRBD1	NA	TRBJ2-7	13	TGTGCCAGCAGTCAAGACAGGGTGTACGAGCAGTACTTC	CASSQDRVYEQYF
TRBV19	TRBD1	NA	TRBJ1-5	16	TGTGCCAGTAGTCTCTCCGGGACAGGGGGCGCCCGGCCCCAGCATTTT	CASSLSGTGGARPQHF
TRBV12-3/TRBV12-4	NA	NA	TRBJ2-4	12	TGTGCCAAGACCAGGGGGGGAAACATTCAGTACTTC	CAKTRGGNIQYF
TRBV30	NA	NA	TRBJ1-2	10	TGTGCCTGGAGCCCCCCTGGCTACACCTTC	CAWSPPGYTF
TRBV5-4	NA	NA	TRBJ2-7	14	TGTGCCAGCAGCCTTGGTGGCCGTCCCTACGAGCAGTACTTC	CASSLGGRPYEQYF
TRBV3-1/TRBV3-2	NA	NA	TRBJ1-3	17	TGTGCCAGCAGGGGAGGAGCATCGGGCCCGGGGGGAAACACCATATATTTT	CASRGGASGPGGNTIYF
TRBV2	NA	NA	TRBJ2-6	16	TGTGCCAGCAGAGACGGCCTAGGTAGGGGGGCCAACGTCCTGACTTTC	CASRDGLGRGANVLTF
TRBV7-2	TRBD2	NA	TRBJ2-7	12	TGTGCCAGCAGGTCGGGGGGGTACGAGCAGTACTTC	CASRSGGYEQYF
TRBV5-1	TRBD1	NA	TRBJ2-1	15	TGCGCCAGCAGCTTGACAGGGGGGTCAGTCAATGAGCAGTTCTTC	CASSLTGGSVNEQFF
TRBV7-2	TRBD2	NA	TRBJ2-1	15	TGTGCCAGCAGTCGCGGGGGGGCCGACTCGTTGGAGCAGTTCTTC	CASSRGGADSLEQFF
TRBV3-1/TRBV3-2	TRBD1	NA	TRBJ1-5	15	TGTGCCAGCAGCCAAGCGGGACAGGTCCATCAGCCCCAGCATTTT	CASSQAGQVHQPQHF
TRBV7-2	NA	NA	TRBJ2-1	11	TGTGCCAGCAGCACTTACAATGAGCAGTTCTTC	CASSTYNEQFF
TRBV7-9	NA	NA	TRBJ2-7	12	TGTGCCAGCAGCGCGGGGTTCCACGAGCAGTACTTC	CASSAGFHEQYF
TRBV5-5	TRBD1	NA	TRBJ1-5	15	TGTGCCAGCAGCTTCACAGGGGGCAGCAATCAGCCCCAGCATTTT	CASSFTGGSNQPQHF